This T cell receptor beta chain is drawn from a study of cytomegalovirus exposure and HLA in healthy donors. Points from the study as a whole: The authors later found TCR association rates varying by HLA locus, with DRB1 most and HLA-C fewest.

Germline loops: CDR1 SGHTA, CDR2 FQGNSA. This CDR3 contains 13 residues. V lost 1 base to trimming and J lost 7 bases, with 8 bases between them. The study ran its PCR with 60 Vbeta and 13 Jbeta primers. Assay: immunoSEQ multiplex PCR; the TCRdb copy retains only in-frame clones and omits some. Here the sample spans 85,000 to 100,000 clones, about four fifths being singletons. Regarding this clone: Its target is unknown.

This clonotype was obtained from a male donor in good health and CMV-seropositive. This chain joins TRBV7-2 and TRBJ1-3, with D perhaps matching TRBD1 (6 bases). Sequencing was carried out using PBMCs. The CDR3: CASSLEGGNTIYF. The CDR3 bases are TGTGCCAGCAGCTTAGAGGGGGGGAACACCATATATTTT.